Following are 23 T cell receptor beta chains from one sample sequenced in a study of cytomegalovirus exposure and HLA in healthy donors. Measured with immunoSEQ multiplex PCR; TCRdb has only the in-frame clones, and not every one. The sample holds over 250,000 clones; roughly 87% are singletons and the top ten take roughly 1.2%. The sample comprised PBMCs. These receptors came from a woman under 40 in good health and CMV-seropositive.

This clone was seen more than once but under ten times. The V and J genes are TRBV2 and TRBJ1-5, with 7 bases aligning to TRBD1. CDR3 length equals 14 residues. CDR1 SNHLY and CDR2 FYNNEI come from the germline V gene. The trim removed 4 bases at V and 4 bases at J, leaving 4 bases unmatched. The CDR3 DNA reads as TGTGCCAGCAGTGTCTCAGGGGGGAATCAGCCCCAGCATTTT. Translating it yields CASSVSGGNQPQHF.

The V gene is TRBV6-5, the J gene TRBJ1-1; 9 bases are a match to TRBD1. V gave up 6 bases and J gave up 8 bases; unmatched junction bases: 10. Per germline, CDR1 MNHEY and CDR2 SVGAGI. There are 14 residues in the CDR3. Here the CDR3 reads CASRGLGTGFEAFF. The CDR3 DNA follows: TGTGCCAGCAGGGGACTCGGGACAGGGTTCGAAGCTTTCTTT.

The chain joins TRBV5-1 to TRBJ2-1; the match to TRBD1 covers 7 bases. This CDR3 is built from 15 residues. Germline values: CDR1 SGHRS, CDR2 YFSETQ. V was clipped by 0 bases and J by 12 bases; unmatched bases: 12. The DNA for the CDR3 is TGCGCCAGCAGCTTGGCTCCACTAGAGGGGGCTGCGCAGTTCTTC. Amino acid sequence: CASSLAPLEGAAQFF.

The chain joins TRBV7-2 to TRBJ1-2, with D possibly being TRBD1 (6 bases). Between the trimmed V and J ends, which lost 6 bases and 4 bases, there was a span of 12 bases. The CDR3 is 13 amino acids. CDR1 SGHTA and CDR2 FQGNSA come from the germline V gene. In nucleotides, the CDR3 is TGTGCCAGCAGTACGGACAGTGTCTATGGCTACACCTTC. It is translated as CASSTDSVYGYTF.

The rearrangement uses TRBV29-1 and TRBJ2-3; TRBD2 is a possible D gene (7 bases). Germline CDR1 and CDR2: SQVTM and ANQGSEA. The CDR3 has 16 amino acids. V was trimmed by 5 bases and J by 7 bases, leaving 25 bases between them. DNA of the CDR3: TGCAGCGTTCGGCGGGGACAAGGGGGGGCACAATATACGCAGTATTTT. The encoded protein is CSVRRGQGGAQYTQYF.

About this clone itself: Lacking the conserved final phenylalanine or tryptophan, this CDR3 likely reflects a read error. No DNA is shown, since the ends of the CDR3 on it are uncertain; the CDR3 is the one TCRdb lists. The gene calls are TRBV10-3 and TRBJ1-2; the table's D call of TRBD1 was not tested on the DNA. CDR1 and CDR2 from the germline V gene are ENHRY and SYGVKD. The CDR3 region is 14 residues in length, termini included. This chain's CDR3 is CAISPTPDIPKAVY.

This chain joins TRBV30 and TRBJ2-1; no reliable D call. The CDR3 has 12 amino acids. The germline V and J ends were trimmed by 0 bases and 3 bases, with 3 bases remaining between them. Germline-derived CDR1 and CDR2 are GTSNPN and SVGIG (reference sequence). CDR3 region: CAWSVDYNEQFF. CDR3 in DNA: TGTGCCTGGAGTGTGGACTACAATGAGCAGTTCTTC.

V is TRBV6-5 and J is TRBJ2-2; D possibly corresponds to TRBD2 (5 bases). Germline values: CDR1 MNHEY, CDR2 SVGAGI. Trimming stripped 3 bases from V and 8 bases from J, with 19 bases between. The CDR3 extends over 16 amino acids. The CDR3 sequence is CASSYGLPFGSGELFF. The CDR3 coding sequence is TGTGCCAGCAGTTATGGACTGCCTTTTGGGTCGGGGGAGCTGTTTTTT.

A few counts support this clone. This sequence joins TRBV5-1 and TRBJ1-6; D possibly corresponds to TRBD1 (5 bases). Germline V lookup: CDR1 SGHRS, CDR2 YFSETQ. V lost 4 bases, J lost 6 bases, and 23 bases lay in between. The CDR3 contains 18 residues. The CDR3 here is CASSVLRGRVLRNSPLHF. The CDR3 nucleotides are TGCGCCAGCAGCGTACTCCGGGGCAGGGTCCTACGTAATTCACCCCTCCACTTT.

This chain uses TRBV18 with TRBJ1-1; 11 bases match TRBD1. The CDR3 consists of 14 residues. Losses at the gene ends were 3 bases for V and 4 bases for J; bases not matched to a gene: 1. Germline V lookup: CDR1 KGHSH, CDR2 LQKENI. The CDR3: CASSPGTGGTEAFF. The CDR3 DNA follows: TGTGCCAGCTCACCGGGGACAGGGGGCACTGAAGCTTTCTTT.

The rearrangement uses TRBV5-6 and TRBJ1-2; TRBD1 matches at 8 bases. The junction had 9 bases not matched to a gene; V was cut back by 0 bases and J by 2 bases. CDR3 size: 17 residues. Germline CDR1 is SGHDT and CDR2 is YYEEEE. The CDR3 loop is CASSLGGTGRANYGYTF. The CDR3, as DNA: TGTGCCAGCAGCTTGGGGGGGACAGGACGCGCAAACTATGGCTACACCTTC.

This rearrangement joins TRBV2 to TRBJ2-7; TRBD2 matches 9 bases. The germline V gene encodes CDR1 SNHLY and CDR2 FYNNEI. With 5 bases clipped from V and 3 bases from J, the junction kept 5 bases outside the gene matches. The CDR3 length is 14 residues. The CDR3 loop reads CASSTLAGDYEQYF. In DNA, the CDR3 is TGTGCCAGCAGTACCTTAGCGGGAGACTACGAGCAGTACTTC. Full variable domain (remainder filled in from reference TRBV2 and TRBJ2-7): EPEVTQTPSHQVTQMGQEVILRCVPISNHLYFYWYRQILGQKVEFLVSFYNNEISEKSEIFDDQFSVERPDGSNFTLKIRSTKLEDSAMYFCASSTLAGDYEQYFGPGTRLTVT.

A remark on this clone: One end of the junction fails to match germline, which may point to a read error. The chain joins TRBV27 to TRBJ2-5; 14 bases agree with TRBD2. Germline values: CDR1 MNHEY, CDR2 SMNVEV (reference sequence). There are 19 residues in the CDR3. The CDR3 DNA follows: TGTGTCAGCAGGGCCACCCTCGGACTAGCGGGGGGTAGGCAAGAGACCCAGTACTTC. Translating gives CVSRATLGLAGGRQETQYF.

Only one count was recorded for this clone. The chain recombines TRBV9 with TRBJ1-1, with D uncertain. The length of the CDR3 is 15 residues. The V gene's germline CDR1 is SGDLS and CDR2 YYNGEE. V was shortened by 3 bases and J by 8 bases, with 20 bases between the two germline ends. CDR3 nucleotide sequence: TGTGCCAGCAGCGCCAACGCTGGTGAGGGCCTCGAAGCTTTCTTT. It translates to CASSANAGEGLEAFF. Full variable domain (missing parts from reference TRBV9 and TRBJ1-1): DSGVTQTPKHLITATGQRVTLRCSPRSGDLSVYWYQQSLDQGLQFLIQYYNGEERAKGNILERFSAQQFPDLHSELNLSSLELGDSALYFCASSANAGEGLEAFFGQGTRLTVV.

In this sample, this clone turned up a few times. This chain joins TRBV2 and TRBJ2-7; 11 bases line up with TRBD2. CDR1 and CDR2 (germline): SNHLY, FYNNEI. The J segment lost 6 bases and the V segment lost 6 bases, leaving 10 bases of the junction unmatched. The CDR3 runs to 15 residues. The CDR3 DNA sequence: TGTGCCAGCAGGCGACTAGCGGGACGGCTGGGCGAGCAGTACTTC. It codes for CASRRLAGRLGEQYF. Supplemented by reference TRBV2 and TRBJ2-7, the full variable domain reads EPEVTQTPSHQVTQMGQEVILRCVPISNHLYFYWYRQILGQKVEFLVSFYNNEISEKSEIFDDQFSVERPDGSNFTLKIRSTKLEDSAMYFCASRRLAGRLGEQYFGPGTRLTVT.

This sequence joins TRBV28 and TRBJ2-7, with D perhaps TRBD2 (5 bases). Germline CDR1 and CDR2: MDHEN and SYDVKM. Between the trimmed V and J ends, which lost 1 base and 2 bases, there was a span of 15 bases. This CDR3 has 16 residues. The CDR3 nucleotides read TGTGCCAGCAGTTTATCGGGGAACCCCCGGGCCTACGAGCAGTACTTC. Amino acids: CASSLSGNPRAYEQYF.

The CDR3 sequence: CASMSRFNEKLFF. Written as DNA, the CDR3 is TGTGCCAGCATGTCCAGATTTAATGAAAAACTGTTTTTT. The chain employs TRBV6-1 and TRBJ1-4; no firm D call. The CDR3 has 13 residues. V was trimmed by 7 bases and J by 4 bases, leaving 10 bases between them. Germline lookup yields CDR1 MNHNS and CDR2 SASEGT.

This clone was observed a handful of times. CDR3 sequence reads: CATTGAQGNQPQHF. The CDR3 DNA reads TGTGCCACTACCGGGGCACAGGGGAATCAGCCCCAGCATTTT. The genes are TRBV19 and TRBJ1-5; 7 bases are shared with TRBD1. This CDR3 is built from 14 residues. Germline CDR1 reads LNHDA; CDR2 reads SQIVND (reference sequence). Losses at the gene ends were 10 bases for V and 4 bases for J; bases not matched to a gene: 10.

The V gene is TRBV4-1, the J gene TRBJ2-7; 7 bases agree with TRBD1. V shed 8 bases, J shed 3 bases, and the junction held 13 bases outside the gene matches. CDR1 and CDR2 from the germline V gene are MGHRA and YSYEKL. This CDR3 comprises 15 residues. DNA for the CDR3: TGCGCCAGCCGCTCTAGACAGGGTCTAAGCTACGAGCAGTACTTC. It encodes CASRSRQGLSYEQYF.

This clone occurred a few times. The chain uses TRBV7-2 and TRBJ1-2; TRBD1 matches at 9 bases. V lost 3 bases and J lost 8; bases outside the gene matches: 10. Germline V lookup: CDR1 SGHTA, CDR2 FQGNSA. This CDR3 is built from 15 residues. The CDR3 region is CASSLGNTGGAGYTF. The CDR3 DNA reads TGTGCCAGCAGCTTGGGAAATACAGGGGGCGCCGGCTACACCTTC.

The DNA of the CDR3 is TGTGCCAGCAAGGTCCCGAGTCCTAACTCGTGCGAGCAGTACTTC. Translating it yields CASKVPSPNSCEQYF. The rearrangement links TRBV21-1 to TRBJ2-5. The end of the DNA aligns better with TRBJ2-7, so the J call may be wrong. TRBV21-1 is annotated as a pseudogene. This CDR3 has 15 residues.

CDR3 DNA sequence: TGTGCCAGCTGGACAGACTATAATTCACCCCTCCACTTT. Translation: CASWTDYNSPLHF. V gene TRBV28 combines with J gene TRBJ1-6; possibly TRBD1 for D (6 bases). The germline CDR1 and CDR2 sequences are MDHEN and SYDVKM. Trimming took 8 bases from V and 3 from J, leaving 8 bases between them. The CDR3 sequence is 13 residues long. The whole variable domain, filled in from reference TRBV28 and TRBJ1-6, reads DVKVTQSSRYLVKRTGEKVFLECVQDMDHENMFWYRQDPGLGLRLIYFSYDVKMKEKGDIPEGYSVSREKKERFSLILESASTNQTSMYLCASWTDYNSPLHFGNGTRLTVT.

This clone was counted a single time. The gene calls are TRBV6-4 and TRBJ2-2, with 9 bases identical to TRBD1. J gave up 3 bases and V 5 bases, and 4 bases lay outside the gene matches. This CDR3 is built from 15 residues. The germline V gene has CDR1 MRHNA and CDR2 SNTAGT. CDR3 in amino acids: CASSLRQGDTGELFF. DNA of the CDR3: TGTGCCAGCAGTTTACGACAGGGGGACACCGGGGAGCTGTTTTTT.